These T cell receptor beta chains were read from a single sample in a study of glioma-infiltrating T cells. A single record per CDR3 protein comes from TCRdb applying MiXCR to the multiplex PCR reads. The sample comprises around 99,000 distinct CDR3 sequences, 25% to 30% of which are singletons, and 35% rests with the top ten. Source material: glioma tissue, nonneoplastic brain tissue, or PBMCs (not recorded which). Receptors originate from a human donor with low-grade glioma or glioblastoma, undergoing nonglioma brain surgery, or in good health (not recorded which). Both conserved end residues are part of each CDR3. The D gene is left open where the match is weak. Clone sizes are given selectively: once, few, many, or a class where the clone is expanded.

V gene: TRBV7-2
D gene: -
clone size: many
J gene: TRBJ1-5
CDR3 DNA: TGTGCCAGCAGCTTAGCCCGTGGAACCAGCAATCAGCCCCAGCATTTT
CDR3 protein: CASSLARGTSNQPQHF

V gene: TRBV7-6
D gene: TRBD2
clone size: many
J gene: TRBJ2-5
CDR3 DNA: TGTGCCAGCAGCCCCACACTAGCGGGGGTTGGAGAGACCCAGTACTTC
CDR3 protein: CASSPTLAGVGETQYF

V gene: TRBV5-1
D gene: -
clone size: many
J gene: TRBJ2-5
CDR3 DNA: TGCGCCAGCAGCTTGGCTACTAGAGGAGAGACCCAGTACTTC
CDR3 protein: CASSLATRGETQYF

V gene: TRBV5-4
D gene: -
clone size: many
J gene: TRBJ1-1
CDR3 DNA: TGTGCCAGCAGCTTGGCTTTCGGGACGAACACTGAAGCTTTCTTT
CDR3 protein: CASSLAFGTNTEAFF

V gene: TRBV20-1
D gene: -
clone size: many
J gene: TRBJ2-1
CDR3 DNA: TGCAGTGCCCCCAAGTGGGTGGGAAGCTCCTACAATGAGCAGTTCTTC
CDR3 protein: CSAPKWVGSSYNEQFF

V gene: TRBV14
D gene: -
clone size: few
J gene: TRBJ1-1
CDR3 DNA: TGTGCCAGCAGCCGGCAGGACAGCCCGAACACTGAAGCTTTCTTT
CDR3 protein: CASSRQDSPNTEAFF

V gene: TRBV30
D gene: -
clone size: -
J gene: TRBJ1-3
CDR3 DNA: TGTGCCTGGAGTGTCACACTTACGGGCGGTTTCTCTGGAAACACCATATATTTT
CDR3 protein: CAWSVTLTGGFSGNTIYF

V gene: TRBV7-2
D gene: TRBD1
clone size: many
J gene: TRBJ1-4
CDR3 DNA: TGTGCCAGCAGCTCCAGGGGGACTAATGAAAAACTGTTTTTT
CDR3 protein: CASSSRGTNEKLFF

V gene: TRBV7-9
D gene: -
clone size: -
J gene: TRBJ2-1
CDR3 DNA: TGTGCCAGCAGCTTAATCACGGGTTACAATGAGCAGTTCTTC
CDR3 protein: CASSLITGYNEQFF

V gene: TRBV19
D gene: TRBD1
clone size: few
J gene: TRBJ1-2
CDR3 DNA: TGTGCCAGTAGGCACCGGGACAGGGATGGCTACACCTTC
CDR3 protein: CASRHRDRDGYTF

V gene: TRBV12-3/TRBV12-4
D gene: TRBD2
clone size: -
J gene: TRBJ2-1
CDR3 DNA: TGTGCCAGCAGTCCATGGGACTACCAATACAATGAGCAGTTCTTC
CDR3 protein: CASSPWDYQYNEQFF

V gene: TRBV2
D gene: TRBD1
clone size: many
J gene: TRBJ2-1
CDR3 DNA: TGTGCCAGCAGTGAATTACAGGGGGCGCGAAATGAGCAGTTCTTC
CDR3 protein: CASSELQGARNEQFF

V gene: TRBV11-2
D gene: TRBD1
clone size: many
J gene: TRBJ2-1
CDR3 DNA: TGTGCCAGCAGCTTATGGCCACAGGGGGCGGGGGAGCAGTTCTTC
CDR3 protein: CASSLWPQGAGEQFF

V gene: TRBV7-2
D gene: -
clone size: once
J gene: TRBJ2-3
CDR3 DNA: TGTACCAGCAGATCAGAGTGGAATATCTACGGTACGCAGTATTTT
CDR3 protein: CTSRSEWNIYGTQYF

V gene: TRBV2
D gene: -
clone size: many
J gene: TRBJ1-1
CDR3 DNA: TGTGCCACCGGGAAAATGAACACTGAAGCTTTCTTT
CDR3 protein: CATGKMNTEAFF

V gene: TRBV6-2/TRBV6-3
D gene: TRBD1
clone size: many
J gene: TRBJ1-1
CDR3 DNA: TGTGCCAGCAGCATTGGGACAGGGGCTGGAGCTTTCTTT
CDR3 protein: CASSIGTGAGAFF

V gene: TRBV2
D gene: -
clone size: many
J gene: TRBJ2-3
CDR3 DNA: TGTGCCAGCTCTAGGACCACAGATACGCAGTATTTT
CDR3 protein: CASSRTTDTQYF

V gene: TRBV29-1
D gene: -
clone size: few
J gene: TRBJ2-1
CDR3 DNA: TGCAGCGTACCCGCCCGACAGGTCGGAAATGAGCAGTTCTTC
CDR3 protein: CSVPARQVGNEQFF

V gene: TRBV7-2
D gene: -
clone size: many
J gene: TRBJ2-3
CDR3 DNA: TGTGCCAGCAGCGCCCGGGCCTACTCGGATACGCAGTATTTT
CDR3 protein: CASSARAYSDTQYF

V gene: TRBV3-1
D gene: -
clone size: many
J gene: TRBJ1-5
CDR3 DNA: TGTGCCAGCAGCCAAGGCGGGGTAAGGCAGCCCCAGCATTTT
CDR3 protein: CASSQGGVRQPQHF

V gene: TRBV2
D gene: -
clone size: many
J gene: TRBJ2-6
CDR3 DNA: TGTGCCAGCGGGACGGTGCGGTCCAACGTCCTGACTTTC
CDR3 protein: CASGTVRSNVLTF

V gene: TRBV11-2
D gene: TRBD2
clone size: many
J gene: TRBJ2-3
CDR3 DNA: TGTGCCAGCACCCTACTAGCGGGAGGAGATACGCAGTATTTT
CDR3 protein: CASTLLAGGDTQYF

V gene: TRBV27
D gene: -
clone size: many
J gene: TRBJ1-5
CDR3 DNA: TGTGCCAGCAGCCCGGCGCCCCCAGCCCAGCATTTT
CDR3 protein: CASSPAPPAQHF